The text below deals with one TCR beta chain. CDR1 and CDR2 from the germline V gene are GTSNPN and SVGIG (reference sequence). This CDR3 has 14 amino acids. V was shortened by 0 bases and J by 1 base, with 9 bases between the two germline ends. This entry belongs to a study of blood T cell repertoires in COVID-19. Sequencing used immunoSEQ multiplex PCR; TCRdb keeps in-frame clones, though not all of them. The table includes about 210,000 clones, roughly 87% detected once. This clonotype was sampled from a man in his late teens or twenties with acute COVID-19. Material: PBMCs or T cells enriched from blood (not recorded which). The rearrangement joins TRBV30 to TRBJ2-5; D is unclear. CDR3 coding DNA: TGTGCCTGGAGTGTAACAGCCCTCCAAGAGACCCAGTACTTC. Its translation: CAWSVTALQETQYF.